The entry that follows covers one TCR beta chain sequence. What it binds is not known. PCR amplification relied on 60 Vbeta primers (plus 13 Jbeta primers). The method was immunoSEQ multiplex PCR; TCRdb's version includes in-frame clones alone and lacks a portion of them. The data contain roughly 100,000 clones, 10% of them seen just once; the ten biggest clones take up about 5.7%. The sample originates from a study of cytomegalovirus exposure and HLA in healthy donors. Across the study: Unique TCR beta sequences numbering 120 million or so came from approximately 180 million T cells in an earlier analysis. Study outcomes and limitations: Later genetic work tied a missense DCLRE1C variant to beta-chain V and J trimming. One later analysis reportedly identified an Asian-associated ancestry cluster that showed fewer N-insertions than the roughly 720-donor mean.

Looked up from germline, CDR1 is GTSNPN and CDR2 is SVGIG (reference sequence). This CDR3 is built from 13 residues. With V trimmed by 3 bases and J by 9 bases, 5 bases remained unmatched. The gene calls are TRBV30 and TRBJ1-6; 7 bases map to TRBD1. This receptor was obtained from a middle-aged man in good health and CMV-seropositive. Material for sequencing was PBMCs. This chain's CDR3 is CAWSGQDRSPLHF. The DNA for the CDR3 is TGTGCCTGGAGCGGACAGGATCGTTCACCCCTCCACTTT.